One and the same sample provided the 25 T cell receptor beta chains below, sequenced in a study of molecular identifiers for immune sequencing clone quantification. MiXCR, applied by TCRdb to the PCR reads, yields one record per CDR3 protein. The sample lists around 65,000 distinct CDR3 sequences; about 17% were seen once. The sample consisted of naive CD8+ T cells from blood, with Jurkat cell RNA spiked in. As to subset: FACS-sorted CD8+CD4-CCR7+CD45RA+ naive T cells. These receptors all come from a human donor in good health. Some libraries in this study had Jurkat cell RNA spiked in.

This clonotype was detected many times. For the CDR3, the DNA is TGCAGTGCTAAGAGGAGTCGAGCGGCCTACGAGCAGTACTTC. As protein: CSAKRSRAAYEQYF. The rearrangement links TRBV20-1 to TRBJ2-7, with a tentative D call TRBD2 (5 bases). The CDR3 length is 14 residues. Trimming cost V 4 bases and J 2 bases, with 15 bases left between them. Germline CDR1 reads DFQATT; CDR2 reads SNEGSKA (reference sequence).

This clonotype was seen a few times. The CDR3 is CSARFRAGPYNEQFF. CDR3 nucleotides: TGCAGTGCTAGGTTCCGAGCGGGACCCTACAATGAGCAGTTCTTC. The chain combines TRBV20-1 with TRBJ2-1, with 7 bases fitting TRBD2. Germline V gene sequence: CDR1 DFQATT, CDR2 SNEGSKA (reference sequence). CDR3 length equals 15 residues. V shed 3 bases, J shed 2 bases, and the junction held 7 bases outside the gene matches.

This clonotype was recorded a few times. The chain links TRBV24-1 to TRBJ1-2, with D perhaps matching TRBD1 (6 bases). This CDR3 spans 14 amino acids. Germline V gives CDR1 KGHDR, CDR2 SFDVKD. Deletions cut 5 bases from V and 1 base from J, with 10 bases between. CDR3 nucleotides: TGTGCCACCAGTGGGACAGAGTATAACTATGGCTACACCTTC. As protein: CATSGTEYNYGYTF.

In this sample, this clonotype turned up many times. The chain carries TRBV27 and TRBJ1-4; 7 nucleotides agree with TRBD1. The length of the CDR3 is 14 residues. CDR1 is MNHEY and CDR2 is SMNVEV in the germline V gene (reference sequence). The V and J ends lost 8 bases and 2 bases, in that order; junction bases with no gene match: 5. Written as DNA, the CDR3 is TGTGCCAGCTATACAGGGGTGACTAATGAAAAACTGTTTTTT. Amino acid sequence: CASYTGVTNEKLFF.

This clonotype was found many times. This chain uses TRBV12-3 or TRBV12-4 with TRBJ2-1, with TRBD2 matching over 10 bases. This CDR3 comprises 16 residues. J was trimmed by 6 bases and V by 5 bases; bases with no gene match: 10. The CDR3 loop reads CASSPLTSGTLNEQFF. The DNA of the CDR3 is TGTGCCAGCAGTCCCCTAACTAGCGGGACCCTCAATGAGCAGTTCTTC.

This clonotype turned up a few times. V and J are TRBV12-3 or TRBV12-4 and TRBJ2-2, with TRBD2 matching 7 bases. With 6 bases clipped from V and 6 bases from J, the junction kept 10 bases outside the gene matches. The CDR3 has 15 amino acids. The CDR3 DNA reads as TGTGCCAGCAGCCCGTGGATTCGGGGGGCCGGGGAGCTGTTTTTT. Translation: CASSPWIRGAGELFF.

This clonotype was recorded a few times. The chain recombines TRBV6-1 with TRBJ2-1; D is ambiguous. Germline-derived CDR1 and CDR2 are MNHNS and SASEGT. This CDR3 spans 15 amino acids. The V end was cut by 6 bases, the J end by 0 bases, with 12 bases between. This chain's CDR3 is CASSESVSSYNEQFF. CDR3 nucleotide sequence: TGTGCCAGCAGCGAAAGCGTGAGCTCCTACAATGAGCAGTTCTTC.

This clonotype came up many times. The genes are TRBV7-8 and TRBJ1-2; TRBD1 aligns across 8 bases. Germline V gene data show CDR1 as SGHVS and CDR2 as FQNEAQ. This CDR3 is 13 amino acids long. V lost 3 bases to trimming and J lost 7 bases; unmatched junction nucleotides: 4. The CDR3 loop reads CASSLEDRVGYTF. The CDR3 coding sequence is TGTGCCAGCAGCTTGGAGGACAGGGTTGGCTACACCTTC.

This clonotype appeared many times. CDR3 amino acids: CASSRDDWEDTQYF. Written as DNA, the CDR3 is TGTGCCAGCAGCCGGGACGATTGGGAAGATACGCAGTATTTT. This sequence joins TRBV14 and TRBJ2-3; perhaps D is TRBD1 or TRBD2 (5 bases each). Germline values: CDR1 SGHDN, CDR2 FVKESK. CDR3 length: 14 amino acids. The V end lost 4 bases, the J end lost 5 bases, and 13 bases lay between the germline ends. Together with reference TRBV14 and TRBJ2-3, the CDR3 gives the full variable domain: EAGVTQFPSHSVIEKGQTVTLRCDPISGHDNLYWYRRVMGKEIKFLLHFVKESKQDESGMPNNRFLAERTGGTYSTLKVQPAELEDSGVYFCASSRDDWEDTQYFGPGTRLTVL.

This clonotype was found a few times. V usage is TRBV9 and J usage is TRBJ2-3, with no clear D. CDR3 size: 14 residues. Trimming shortened V by 0 bases and J by 2 bases, and 7 bases separated the two germline ends. Per the germline V gene, CDR1 is SGDLS and CDR2 is YYNGEE. The CDR3 DNA reads TGTGCCAGCAGCGTAGTAGGTCTCACAGATACGCAGTATTTT. This gives the protein CASSVVGLTDTQYF.

This clonotype was found a few times. V gene TRBV6-5 combines with J gene TRBJ2-2; D not resolved. CDR3 length: 16 amino acids. The germline CDR1 and CDR2 sequences are MNHEY and SVGAGI. V was shortened by 4 bases and J by 1 base, with 13 bases between the two germline ends. CDR3 loop: CASSSDYGMNTGELFF. The CDR3 DNA sequence: TGTGCCAGCAGTTCAGATTATGGAATGAACACCGGGGAGCTGTTTTTT.

In regard to this clonotype: This may come from a read error, since a much larger clone is one base off. The V gene is TRBV13, the J gene TRBJ2-5, with D perhaps TRBD2 (5 bases). Germline V lookup: CDR1 PRHDT, CDR2 FYEKMQ (reference sequence). This CDR3 has 13 amino acids. DNA for the CDR3: TGTGCCAGCAGCTTCCGGGAAGCGGAGACCCGGTACTTC. This sequence encodes CASSFREAETRYF.

This clonotype was detected a few times. The chain recombines TRBV4-2 with TRBJ1-1; no firm D call. The CDR3 consists of 15 residues. CDR1 and CDR2 (germline): LGHNA, YNFKEQ. The V gene lost 0 bases and the J gene lost 5 bases, with 13 bases spanning the gap. The CDR3 loop reads CASSQDRVVGTEAFF. The CDR3 DNA follows: TGTGCCAGCAGCCAAGATCGCGTAGTAGGGACTGAAGCTTTCTTT.

This clonotype has a handful of counts. Given a much more abundant clone one base away, this may be a read error. V usage is TRBV28 and J usage is TRBJ2-3; D ambiguous. Germline V CDR1 and CDR2: MDHEN, SYDVKM. Trimming left V 4 bases short and J 8 bases short, with 16 bases between. The CDR3 totals 14 residues. In DNA form, the CDR3 reads TGTGCCAGCAGTTCCCCCCTTCAGTCAGGTACGCAGTATTTT. Translated, it gives CASSSPLQSGTQYF.

This clonotype has at least ten counts. The gene calls are TRBV20-1 and TRBJ2-6, with TRBD2 as a possible D gene (6 bases). Trimming cost V 1 base and J 1 base, with 11 bases left between them. CDR1 DFQATT and CDR2 SNEGSKA come from the germline V gene (reference sequence). The CDR3 totals 16 residues. CDR3 amino acids: CSARGRGDSGANVLTF. The CDR3 DNA is TGCAGTGCTAGAGGGCGGGGTGATTCTGGGGCCAACGTCCTGACTTTC.

The chain combines TRBV6-5 with TRBJ2-7, with 8 bases identical to TRBD2. V gave up 8 bases and J gave up 2 bases; unmatched junction bases: 8. The CDR3 covers 14 residues. Germline assignment: CDR1 MNHEY and CDR2 SVGAGI. The CDR3 DNA reads TGTGCCAGCGATGCGGGGGGAGAGACCTACGAGCAGTACTTC. Translated: CASDAGGETYEQYF.

A remark on this clonotype: A much more abundant neighbour one base away suggests this may be a read error. The chain employs TRBV28 and TRBJ2-1; D not resolved. The CDR3 extends over 13 amino acids. Germline assignment: CDR1 MDHEN and CDR2 SYDVKM. CDR3 sequence reads: CARSRSSYNEQFF. DNA for the CDR3: TGTGCCCGCAGCCGGAGTTCCTACAATGAGCAGTTCTTC.

This clonotype was seen at least ten times. This sequence joins TRBV27 and TRBJ2-3, with 9 nucleotides matching TRBD2. V shed 0 bases and J 5 bases; nucleotides not matched to a gene: 21. From germline, CDR1 is MNHEY and CDR2 SMNVEV (reference sequence). The CDR3 sequence is 21 residues long. CDR3 amino acids: CASSLSVPAGGPTNVLDTQYF. The CDR3 DNA reads as TGTGCCAGCAGTTTATCGGTCCCGGCGGGAGGGCCGACGAACGTGTTAGATACGCAGTATTTT.

The chain recombines TRBV29-1 with TRBJ1-1; D perhaps matches TRBD1 (6 bases). The germline V gene encodes CDR1 SQVTM and CDR2 ANQGSEA. This CDR3 contains 13 residues. Deletions cut 5 bases from V and 4 bases from J, with 14 bases between. In DNA form, the CDR3 reads TGCAGCGTTAAAAAGGGGGGGAGCACTGAAGCTTTCTTT. It codes for CSVKKGGSTEAFF.

Written as DNA, the CDR3 is TGTGCCAGCAGTGGACTAGCGGCCTCGATCCAAGGGAGGCATGAGCAGTTCTTC. Its translation: CASSGLAASIQGRHEQFF. The J gene is TRBJ2-1, the V gene TRBV2, with 9 bases fitting TRBD2. Germline lookup yields CDR1 SNHLY and CDR2 FYNNEI. Trimming removed 4 bases from V and 8 bases from J; junction bases left unmatched: 18. The CDR3 is 18 residues long.

The genes are TRBV4-2 and TRBJ2-7, with TRBD2 matching over 12 bases. Germline assignment: CDR1 LGHNA and CDR2 YNFKEQ. This CDR3 comprises 15 residues. V was pared by 1 base and J by 4 bases, with 2 bases of the junction left unmatched. CDR3 DNA: TGTGCCAGCAGCCAAGCCCTAGCGGGAGGGTACGAGCAGTACTTC. It codes for CASSQALAGGYEQYF.

Ten or more counts support this clonotype. The chain joins TRBV4-1 to TRBJ2-7; D is unresolved. V lost 1 base and J lost 4, with 11 bases in between. The CDR3 runs 14 residues. CDR1 and CDR2 from the germline V gene are MGHRA and YSYEKL. In nucleotides, the CDR3 is TGCGCCAGCAGCCAAGGGACCGCATTTTACGAGCAGTACTTC. Translating gives CASSQGTAFYEQYF.

CDR3 coding DNA: TGTGCCAGCACCCTGGGGGGGCAGAGCACAGATACGCAGTATTTT. Translation gives CASTLGGQSTDTQYF. J is TRBJ2-3 and V is TRBV27, with a tentative D call TRBD2 (7 bases). Trimming removed 7 bases at V and 0 bases at J, with 14 bases between. In germline, CDR1 is MNHEY, CDR2 SMNVEV (reference sequence). CDR3 length equals 15 residues.

This clonotype was observed a few times. The rearrangement uses TRBV5-6 and TRBJ2-2; D uncertain. V lost 4 bases to trimming and J lost 5 bases, with 12 bases between them. CDR1 and CDR2 from the germline V gene are SGHDT and YYEEEE. This CDR3 comprises 14 residues. The CDR3 DNA is TGTGCCAGCAGCCTGAGATTTAGAACCGGGGAGCTGTTTTTT. It translates to CASSLRFRTGELFF.

CDR3 amino acids: CATSLNLAGDEQYF. The CDR3 DNA sequence: TGTGCCACCAGCTTAAATCTAGCGGGAGACGAGCAGTACTTC. The rearrangement uses TRBV15 and TRBJ2-7; 10 positions match TRBD2. The junction had 6 bases not matched to a gene; V was cut back by 5 bases and J by 5 bases. This CDR3 has 14 residues. Germline values: CDR1 LNHNV, CDR2 YYDKDF (reference sequence).